This TCR beta chain originates from a study of blood T cell repertoires in COVID-19. Across the whole study: Nucleic acid was either cDNA or gDNA, and it came from T cells, B-cell-depleted T cells, or PBMCs.

The sample holds one count of this clone. In the original workflow: Counts of nucleated cells, estimated from reference gene primer amplification, were obtained. Sequenced by immunoSEQ multiplex PCR; TCRdb stores in-frame clones only, minus some. V, J and clone size are taken as reported in that table, and D and trimming were inferred from the DNA itself. Here the sample spans 300,000 to 450,000 clones, around 92% being singletons. This TCR came from a woman in her twenties or thirties with COVID-19, enrolled during active disease. The material sequenced was peripheral blood.

CDR3 in DNA: TGTGCCATCAGTTCCGGGACAGGGGCCTACGAGCAGTACTTC. This sequence encodes CAISSGTGAYEQYF. J is TRBJ2-7 and V is TRBV10-3, with 10 bases that match TRBD1. This CDR3 spans 14 amino acids. V was clipped by 5 bases and J by 2 bases; unmatched bases: 3. From germline, CDR1 is ENHRY and CDR2 SYGVKD.